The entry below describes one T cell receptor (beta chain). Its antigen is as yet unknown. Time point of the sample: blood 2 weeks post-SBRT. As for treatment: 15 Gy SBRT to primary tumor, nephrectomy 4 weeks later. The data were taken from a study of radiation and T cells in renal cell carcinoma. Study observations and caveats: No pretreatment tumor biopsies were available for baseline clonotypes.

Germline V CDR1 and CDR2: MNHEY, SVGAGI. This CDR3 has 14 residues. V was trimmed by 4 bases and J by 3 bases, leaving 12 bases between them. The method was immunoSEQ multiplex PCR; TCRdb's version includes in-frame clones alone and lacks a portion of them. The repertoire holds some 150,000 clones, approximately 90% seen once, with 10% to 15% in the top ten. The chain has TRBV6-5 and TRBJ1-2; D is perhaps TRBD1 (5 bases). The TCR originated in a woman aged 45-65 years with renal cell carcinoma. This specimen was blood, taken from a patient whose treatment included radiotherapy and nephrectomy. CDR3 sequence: CASSLRAGHYGYTF. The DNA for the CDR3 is TGTGCCAGCAGTTTACGGGCAGGGCACTATGGCTACACCTTC.